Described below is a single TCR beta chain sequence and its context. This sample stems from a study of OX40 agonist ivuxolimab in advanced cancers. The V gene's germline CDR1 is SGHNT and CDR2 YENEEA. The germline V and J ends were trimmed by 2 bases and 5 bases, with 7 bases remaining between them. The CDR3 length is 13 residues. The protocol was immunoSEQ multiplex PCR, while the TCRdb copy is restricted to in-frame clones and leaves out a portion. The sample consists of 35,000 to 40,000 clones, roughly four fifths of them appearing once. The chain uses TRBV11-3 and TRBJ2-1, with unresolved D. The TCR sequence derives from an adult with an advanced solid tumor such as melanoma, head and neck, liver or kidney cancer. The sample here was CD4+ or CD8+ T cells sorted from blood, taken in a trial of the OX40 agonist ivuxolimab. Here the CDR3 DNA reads TGTGCCAGCAGCTTAAATTCGGACAATGAGCAGTTCTTC. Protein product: CASSLNSDNEQFF.